The 12 T cell receptor beta chains listed next were all sequenced from one sample in a study of cytomegalovirus exposure and HLA in healthy donors. 60 Vbeta and 13 Jbeta primers were used in PCR. Sequencing used immunoSEQ multiplex PCR; TCRdb keeps in-frame clones, though not all of them. Of 78,000 or so clones in the sample, 62% were seen once. Sequenced sample: PBMCs. These receptors were obtained from a male donor in good health and CMV-seropositive.

There are a few counts of this clone. The gene calls are TRBV6-5 and TRBJ2-1; 9 nucleotides line up with TRBD2. CDR3 size: 15 residues. Germline CDR1 reads MNHEY; CDR2 reads SVGAGI. With 6 bases clipped from V and 7 bases from J, the junction kept 10 bases outside the gene matches. For the CDR3, the DNA is TGTGCCAGCAGGCCTTTTGGCGGGAGGGGAAATGAGCAGTTCTTC. The encoded protein is CASRPFGGRGNEQFF.

CDR3 amino acids: CASSSGQGVLSGNTIYF. The CDR3 nucleotides are TGCGCCAGCAGCTCCGGACAGGGGGTTCTCTCTGGAAACACCATATATTTT. The chain employs TRBV5-1 and TRBJ1-3; TRBD1 aligns across 10 bases. From germline, CDR1 is SGHRS and CDR2 YFSETQ. This CDR3 contains 17 residues. With 3 bases clipped from V and 0 bases from J, the junction kept 6 bases outside the gene matches.

The chain employs TRBV5-1 and TRBJ2-1, with TRBD2 identical over 7 bases. The germline V gene has CDR1 SGHRS and CDR2 YFSETQ. The trim removed 0 bases at V and 5 bases at J, leaving 2 bases unmatched. The CDR3 extends over 14 amino acids. The CDR3 region has the DNA TGCGCCAGCAGCTTGGCTAGCGGAAACAATGAGCAGTTCTTC. Translating it yields CASSLASGNNEQFF. The entire variable domain, with the rest obtained from reference TRBV5-1 and TRBJ2-1, is as follows: KAGVTQTPRYLIKTRGQQVTLSCSPISGHRSVSWYQQTPGQGLQFLFEYFSETQRNKGNFPGRFSGRQFSNSRSEMNVSTLELGDSALYLCASSLASGNNEQFFGPGTRLTVL.

This clone came up a few times. The chain carries TRBV6-6 and TRBJ2-7; 11 positions agree with TRBD2. The CDR3 runs to 16 residues. Germline CDR1 reads MNHNY; CDR2 reads SVGAGI (reference sequence). Trimming removed 5 bases from V and 5 bases from J; junction bases left unmatched: 11. This CDR3 is CASSPYSGRGSHEQYF. The CDR3 DNA sequence: TGTGCCAGCAGTCCGTATAGCGGGAGGGGGTCGCACGAGCAGTACTTC.

The gene calls are TRBV6-1 and TRBJ2-2; D remains ambiguous. This CDR3 is built from 13 residues. Germline CDR1 MNHNS, CDR2 SASEGT. V gave up 4 bases and J gave up 5 bases, with 8 bases separating them. The CDR3 here is CASSGSLTGELFF. CDR3 bases: TGTGCCAGCAGTGGTAGTCTGACCGGGGAGCTGTTTTTT.

This rearrangement joins TRBV30 to TRBJ1-5, with D hard to call. CDR3 length: 13 residues. From germline, CDR1 is GTSNPN and CDR2 SVGIG (reference sequence). With 8 bases removed from V and 4 bases from J, the gap between germline ends came to 15 bases. CDR3 coding DNA: TGTGCCCTTGGAGGGCCCGGGAATCAGCCCCAGCATTTT. Residues: CALGGPGNQPQHF.

The genes are TRBV5-4 and TRBJ2-7, with 8 positions matching TRBD1. Germline assignment: CDR1 SGHNT and CDR2 YYREEE (reference sequence). Trimming at V came to 4 bases and at J to 1 base, leaving 7 bases not matched to a gene. The CDR3 spans 15 residues. The CDR3 bases are TGTGCCAGCAGCCAACCGGGACAGGTTTCCTACGAGCAGTACTTC. Translation: CASSQPGQVSYEQYF.

The rearrangement uses TRBV7-6 and TRBJ2-7, with D maybe TRBD1 (5 bases). This CDR3 is built from 15 residues. Trimming cost V 1 base and J 6 bases, with 16 bases left between them. Germline V gives CDR1 SGHVS, CDR2 FNYEAQ. The CDR3 protein is CASSLVSASGSEQYF. As DNA, the CDR3 is TGTGCCAGCAGCTTAGTGAGCGCTTCAGGGTCCGAGCAGTACTTC.

J is TRBJ1-5 and V is TRBV7-2; D gene unclear. This CDR3 spans 15 amino acids. Trimming cost V 1 base and J 0 bases, with 7 bases left between them. CDR1 and CDR2 (germline): SGHTA, FQGNSA. The CDR3 region has the DNA TGTGCCAGCAGCTTAGGCGTTGGTAGCAATCAGCCCCAGCATTTT. Protein sequence: CASSLGVGSNQPQHF.

This clone was seen a few times. The V call is TRBV2, the J call TRBJ2-5, with D possibly matching TRBD1 (5 bases). TRBJ2-7 explains the end of the DNA better; the J call may be wrong. The CDR3 runs 14 residues. From germline, CDR1 is SNHLY and CDR2 FYNNEI. The CDR3 sequence is CASSATGESYEQYF. DNA of the CDR3: TGTGCCAGCAGTGCCACAGGCGAATCCTACGAGCAGTACTTC.

The chain has TRBV4-2 and TRBJ2-2; 12 bases are a match to TRBD2. J lost 6 bases, V lost 1 base, and 0 bases had no gene match. The germline CDR1 and CDR2 sequences are LGHNA and YNFKEQ. The CDR3 totals 15 residues. CDR3 residues: CASSQGTSGAGELFF. The CDR3 DNA reads as TGTGCCAGCAGCCAAGGGACTAGCGGGGCCGGGGAGCTGTTTTTT.

The rearrangement links TRBV6-1 to TRBJ2-7; 9 bases map to TRBD1. Germline-derived CDR1 and CDR2 are MNHNS and SASEGT. J gave up 7 bases and V 4 bases, and 8 bases lay outside the gene matches. The CDR3 has 14 residues. The CDR3: CASSAYRGPREQYF. The CDR3 DNA is TGTGCCAGCAGTGCCTACAGGGGGCCACGAGAGCAGTACTTC.